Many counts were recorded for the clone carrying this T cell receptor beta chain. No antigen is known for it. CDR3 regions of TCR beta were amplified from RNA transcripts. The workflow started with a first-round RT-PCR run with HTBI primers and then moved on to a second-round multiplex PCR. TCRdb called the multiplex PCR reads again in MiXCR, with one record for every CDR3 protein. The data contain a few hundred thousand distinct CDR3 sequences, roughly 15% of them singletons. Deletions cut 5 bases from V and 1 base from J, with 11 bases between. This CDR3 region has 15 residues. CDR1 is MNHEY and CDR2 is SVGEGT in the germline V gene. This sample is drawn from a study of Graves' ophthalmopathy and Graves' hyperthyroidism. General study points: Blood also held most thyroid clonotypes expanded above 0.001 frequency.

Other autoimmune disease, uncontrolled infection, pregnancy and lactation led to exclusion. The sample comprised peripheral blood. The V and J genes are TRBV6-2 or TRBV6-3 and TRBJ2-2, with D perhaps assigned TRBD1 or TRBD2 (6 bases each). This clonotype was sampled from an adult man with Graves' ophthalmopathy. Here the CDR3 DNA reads TGTGCCAGCAGTAAGGGGGGCCTGAACACCGGGGAGCTGTTTTTT. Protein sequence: CASSKGGLNTGELFF.